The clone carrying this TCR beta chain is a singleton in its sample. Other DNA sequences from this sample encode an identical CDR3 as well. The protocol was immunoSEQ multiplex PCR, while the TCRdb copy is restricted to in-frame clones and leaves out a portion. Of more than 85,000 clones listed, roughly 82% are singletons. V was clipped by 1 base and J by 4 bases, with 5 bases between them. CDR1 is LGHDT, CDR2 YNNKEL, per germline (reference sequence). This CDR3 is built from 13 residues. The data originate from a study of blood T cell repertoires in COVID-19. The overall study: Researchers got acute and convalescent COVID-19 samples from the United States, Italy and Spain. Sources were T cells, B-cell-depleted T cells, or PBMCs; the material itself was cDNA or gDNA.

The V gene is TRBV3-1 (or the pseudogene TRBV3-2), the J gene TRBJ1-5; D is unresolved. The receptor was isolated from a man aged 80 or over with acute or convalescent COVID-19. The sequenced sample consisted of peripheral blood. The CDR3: CASSQGANQPQHF. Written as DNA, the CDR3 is TGTGCCAGCAGCCAAGGGGCAAATCAGCCCCAGCATTTT.